This entry is about one T cell receptor (beta chain). The data stem from a study of blood T cell repertoires in COVID-19. The overall study: Italy, Spain and the United States were the sources of the convalescent and acute COVID-19 samples.

As handled by the study authors: The authors estimated nucleated cell counts from reference gene primer amplification. Using immunoSEQ multiplex PCR, the repertoire was profiled, and TCRdb retains in-frame clones only, with some absent. V and J calls and clone size are given by that table; D and trimming were obtained from the DNA. The profile shows under 55,000 clones, less than 90% of them singletons. V shed 3 bases and J shed 10 bases, with 9 bases lying between them. The CDR3 has 12 residues. The source material was peripheral blood. This chain uses TRBV12-3 or TRBV12-4 with TRBJ2-2; D is possibly TRBD1 (6 bases). This receptor was taken from a human donor in a cohort sampled during active COVID-19. The CDR3 coding sequence is TGTGCCAGCAGTTTGAACAGGGAGGAGCTGTTTTTT. Protein sequence: CASSLNREELFF.